This entry is about one T cell receptor beta chain. The specificity of this receptor is unknown. No base-level quality is on record; no much larger clone is a single base apart. The cohort consisted of 600 or so healthy bone marrow donors. At the time of sampling, every cohort member was nominally healthy, though immune exposures that went unrecorded were likely present. The donor was CMV seropositive and belonged to the group of 250 to 300 seropositive cohort members. A peripheral blood sample was collected from each donor, and TCR beta sequencing was performed on peripheral blood mononuclear cells. Genomic DNA was extracted from the blood cell samples with the Qiagen DNeasy Blood Extraction Kit. This sample is part of a study of cytomegalovirus exposure and HLA in healthy donors (TCRdb year 2017). Some background on the complete study: In an earlier analysis of fewer than 750 of the donors, about 260 Gb of sequence data and just under 120 million unique TCR beta sequences from about 179 million T cells were reported. The number of donors typed differed by locus, with about 629-640 for A, B, C, DRB1 and DQB1, about 500 for DQA1, 606 for DPA1, and some 470 for DPB1. A handful of DR-DQ haplotypes were handled as single units for association and clustering because linkage in the cohort was strong. An earlier analysis of around 640 of the donors used high-throughput TCR beta sequencing to judge whether each TCR beta V gene segment behaved as functional or pseudogenic. Besides the first cohort of approximately 710 subjects, a separate validation cohort made up of 95 to 150 different subjects was used. Among some 400 genotyped donors of the cohort, an average of about 240,000 unique TCR beta nucleotide sequences were sequenced per donor, about a sixth of them non-productive. Rather than using new phenotypic data, the later analysis identified candidate immune exposures from TCR beta sequences and from how often those sequences occurred across donors. To predict cytomegalovirus infection status, the study brought together high-throughput TCR immunosequencing, statistical association of individual TCRs with disease status, and machine learning. All discovery cohort repertoires had been generated on a single sequencing platform. Using immunosequencing, the study profiled T cell repertoires from roughly 650 subjects and related those repertoires to cytomegalovirus serostatus. The study was designed to test whether signatures of past pathogen exposure could be identified by cataloging public T cell receptors. HLA typing covered class I and class II loci at four-digit resolution. Genome-wide SNP genotypes for about 65% of the roughly 670 donors were used in a later genetic analysis, which treated that subset as a discovery cohort. Donor age, sex, ethnicity and CMV serostatus were collected together with the repertoire data. Approximately 300 gigabases of sequencing data and 70 million to 95 million unique TCR sequences made up an early release that covered several hundred HLA-typed donors. A later analysis re-examined previously published TCR beta repertoires from 600 to 700 donors and added high-resolution HLA genotyping to investigate patterns of TCR occurrence. Of the approximately 400 genotyped donors, roughly 85% fell in the genetic ancestry cluster associated with self-reported Caucasian donors.

Results the study describes overall, beyond this receptor: An association between a missense DCLRE1C variant and V-gene and J-gene trimming of TCR beta chains was found in a later genetic analysis and replicated in an independent cohort. Roughly uniform sequencing depth across donors was assumed in presence/absence analyses, although this assumption may not hold. When HLA alleles, especially DR and DQ, strongly co-occurred, attributing TCR associations to individual alleles was difficult. A later analysis found that TCR association rates varied across HLA loci, with DRB1 alleles showing the most associated TCRs and HLA-C alleles the fewest. Most TCR sequences were observed very rarely across donors, whereas some public TCRs were present in many individuals. In a later analysis, HLA-associated TCR beta chains were found to be more clonally expanded and to have lower generation probabilities than equally common non-associated chains. The earlier analysis of about 600 of the donors excluded over 15 rarely observed V segments, including chromosome 9 orphons, because counts were too low. The sequencing pipeline was judged likely to have produced a cluster of highly shared sequence variants as a technical artifact. Broadly in line with IMGT annotations, most TCR beta V segments showed up in productive rearrangements about 87% or about 30% of the time in an earlier analysis of a few hundred of the donors. The 87-base-pair reads could not distinguish some IMGT-functional V segments, including TRBV6-2 and TRBV6-3, so those segments were excluded. Cytomegalovirus status was reported to be diagnosed by the classifier with high specificity and sensitivity in both the original and validation cohorts. A later genetic analysis reported fewer N-insertions in productive TCRs among donors in an Asian-associated ancestry cluster than the roughly 620-donor mean. In a later analysis, 15,000 to 20,000 TCR beta sequences were associated with specific HLA alleles at a false discovery rate of 0.05. A later analysis found that most CMV-associated TCR beta chains appeared HLA-restricted, with HLA associations seemingly driven largely by CMV exposure. For the cohort, immune exposure information was limited to CMV serostatus. It was suggested by the authors that the approach could potentially be generalized to other disease states and immunological phenotypes. A further reported finding was that TCR beta sequences accurately predicted the HLA-A and HLA-B alleles for most subjects in the first cohort. Several of the top co-occurrence clusters appeared to be linked to parvovirus B19, influenza, CMV and Epstein-Barr virus, according to a later analysis. Linkage disequilibrium might explain the correlated functional status among segregating V segments, but an unknown experimental factor could not be excluded. In vitro tests confirmed that a few of the cytomegalovirus-associated TCR beta chains recognize cytomegalovirus antigens. A total of around 150 TCR beta chains were listed by the study as associated with cytomegalovirus. The cohort was sequenced for TCR beta chains only, and without alpha or paired-chain data the features that could be detected were limited. HLA typing was unavailable for some donors at each locus, so association tests used only the typed subset.

Library creation used the immunoSEQ multiplex PCR assay. The multiplex PCR relied on a mix of 60 forward primers for TCR Vbeta segments and 13 reverse primers for TCR Jbeta segments. Amplification of the CDR3 region of rearranged TCR beta genes was performed with a multiplex PCR assay on genomic DNA. The Illumina HiSeq System was used to sequence the amplified TCR beta libraries as 87-base-pair reads. The paper's processing steps were these. Across the 700 or so repertoires, a later analysis counted 80 million or so unique TCR beta chains, 8.5 million to 12 million of which were shared by at least two donors. A nearest-neighbor algorithm error-corrected the raw reads and collapsed the reads into unique sequences, merging closely related sequences to remove PCR and sequencing errors. Alignment of CDR3 sequences to IMGT reference sequences was used to assign V, D and J gene segments. For a sequence to be retained, a match of at least six nucleotides to both a V gene segment and a J gene segment was required. A rearrangement was called productive if the CDR3 had no stop codons and remained in frame with V and J, and every other rearrangement was called non-productive. CDR3 was defined according to IMGT convention as the region running from the second conserved V-encoded cysteine to the conserved J-encoded phenylalanine. In an earlier analysis of 500 to 650 of the donors, sequences lacking an unambiguous match to a single V gene segment were excluded. In an earlier analysis of around 600 of the donors, V segments were called functional above 56.7% productive rearrangements and were called segregating when the between-donor standard deviation exceeded 5%. A statistical classification framework was developed to diagnose cytomegalovirus status using the catalog of TCR beta chain sequences. In a later analysis, V and J genes were assigned by comparing TCR nucleotide sequences against IMGT/GENE-DB human TR gene sequences. A later analysis assigned CDR3 sequences and most-parsimonious VDJ recombination scenarios with the TCRdist pipeline. In a later analysis, each TCR beta chain was defined by its CDR3 amino acid sequence together with its V-gene family, and reads without a unique V-gene family were excluded. A later analysis removed 500 to 650 highly shared, low-generation-probability nucleotide sequences to deal with suspected cross-contamination and a sequencing artifact. In a later analysis, a clonal expansion index for each public chain was calculated from normalized within-repertoire ranks of inferred template counts. A later analysis computed generation probabilities with a VDJ recombination model fitted to out-of-frame rearrangements, and checked the results against IGoR. In a later analysis, hypergeometric tests were used to score TCR-TCR, TCR-HLA and TCR-CMV co-occurrence, with a repertoire-size bias correction applied to TCR pairs. False discovery rates were estimated in a later analysis by permuting HLA or CMV assignments 20 times. In a later analysis, co-occurring TCRs were grouped using DBSCAN, and TCRdist sequence similarity was added for clustering within HLA-allele-positive subsets. Repertoires with fewer than 30,000 or more than 120,000 public chains, plus five repertoires with anomalous nucleotide sharing, were excluded from co-occurrence clustering. Imported from immuneACCESS, the table was reduced by TCRdb to in-frame sequences with V and J called. These copies leave out some clones; in studies compared against another copy, an unresolved V gene accounts for under half, and the cause of the remainder is not known. That table supplies the V and J calls and clone size; D and trimming were determined from the DNA. Within this sample are approximately 160,000 clones, with just over 75% of them counted one time only. Clones ranked in the top ten supply approximately 1.3% of the sample.

CDR1 SGHRS and CDR2 YFSETQ are derived from the germline V gene. The CDR3 runs 15 residues from the cysteine to the phenylalanine. Only CDR3 DNA is held: 45 bases, read in frame from base 1. Deletion took 0 bases off V and 6 bases off J, with a span of 15 bases between the germline ends. The chain links TRBV5-1 with TRBJ1-1; too little of a D gene remains to name it. This sequence was found in a woman in her twenties or thirties in good health and CMV-seropositive. Material for sequencing was PBMCs. The CDR3 corresponds to CASSLERSFLPEAFF. The DNA sequence is given as TGCGCCAGCAGCTTGGAGAGGTCCTTCCTGCCTGAAGCTTTCTTT.